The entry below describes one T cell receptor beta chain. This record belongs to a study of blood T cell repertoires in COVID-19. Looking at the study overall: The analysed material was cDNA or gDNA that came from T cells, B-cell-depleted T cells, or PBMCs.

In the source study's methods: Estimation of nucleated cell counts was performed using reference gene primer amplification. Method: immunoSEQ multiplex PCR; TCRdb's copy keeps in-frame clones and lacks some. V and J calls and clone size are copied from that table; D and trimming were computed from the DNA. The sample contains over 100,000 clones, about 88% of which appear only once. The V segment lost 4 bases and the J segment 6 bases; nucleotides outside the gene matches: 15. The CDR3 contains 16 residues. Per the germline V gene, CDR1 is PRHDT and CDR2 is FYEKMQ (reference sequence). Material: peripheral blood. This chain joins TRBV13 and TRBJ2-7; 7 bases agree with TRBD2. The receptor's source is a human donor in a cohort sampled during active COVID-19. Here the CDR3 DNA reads TGTGCCAGCAGCTCCCAGTGGGGGGAGGGCCTTGGCGAGCAGTACTTC. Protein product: CASSSQWGEGLGEQYF. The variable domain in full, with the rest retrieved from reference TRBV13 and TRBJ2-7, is AAGVIQSPRHLIKEKRETATLKCYPIPRHDTVYWYQQGPGQDPQFLISFYEKMQSDKGSIPDRFSAQQFSDYHSELNMSSLELGDSALYFCASSSQWGEGLGEQYFGPGTRLTVT.